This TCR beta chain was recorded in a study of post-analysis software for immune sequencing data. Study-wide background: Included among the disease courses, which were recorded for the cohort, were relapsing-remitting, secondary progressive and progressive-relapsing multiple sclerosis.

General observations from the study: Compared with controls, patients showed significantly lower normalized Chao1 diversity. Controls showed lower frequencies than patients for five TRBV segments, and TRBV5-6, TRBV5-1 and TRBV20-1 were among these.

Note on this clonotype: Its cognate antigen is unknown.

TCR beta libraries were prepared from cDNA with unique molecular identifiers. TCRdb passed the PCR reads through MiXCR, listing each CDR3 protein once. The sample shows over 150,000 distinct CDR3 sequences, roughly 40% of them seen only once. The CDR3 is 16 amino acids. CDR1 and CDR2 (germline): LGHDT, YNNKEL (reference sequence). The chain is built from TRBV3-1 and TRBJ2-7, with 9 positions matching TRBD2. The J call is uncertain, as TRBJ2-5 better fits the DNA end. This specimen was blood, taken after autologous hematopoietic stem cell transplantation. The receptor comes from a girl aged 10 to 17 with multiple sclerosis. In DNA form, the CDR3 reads TGTGCCAGCAGCCTTCGAGCGGGAGGAGTCGCAGAGACCCAGTACTTC. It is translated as CASSLRAGGVAETQYF.